Listed below are T cell receptor beta chains from one sample, sequenced in a study of control samples from healthy donors and cancer patients. TCRdb keeps only in-frame clones here, not all; method: immunoSEQ multiplex PCR. The sample has 150,000 to 200,000 clones; roughly 94% are singletons. Sequencing was performed on PBMCs. Receptors were obtained from a man aged 55-75 years with colorectal cancer. The CDR3 runs from the conserved cysteine through the conserved F or W. D genes are given only for firm matches.

j_call,d_call,v_call,cdr3_aa
TRBJ2-1,TRBD1,TRBV5-1,CASTLGQGQGEQFF
TRBJ2-5,TRBD1,TRBV18,CASSPPRGQGVQETQYF
TRBJ1-2,TRBD1,TRBV19,CASTSSGQGVLSGGYTF
TRBJ2-5,TRBD2,TRBV6-5,CASSYSGRVFQETQYF
TRBJ2-2,TRBD2,TRBV9,CASSPRLAVGELFF
TRBJ2-1,TRBD2,TRBV5-1,CASSSTTSGGSSSYNEQFF
TRBJ1-2,TRBD1,TRBV24-1,CATSDPGQGYYGYTF
TRBJ2-3,NA,TRBV6-2/TRBV6-3,CASSYGDSGTDTQYF
TRBJ2-3,NA,TRBV24-1,CATSEGGATDTQYF
TRBJ1-5,NA,TRBV5-1,CASSLDGPDSQPQHF
TRBJ2-2,TRBD2,TRBV5-4,CASSFRGAGALTGELFF
TRBJ1-2,TRBD1,TRBV7-2,CASSPQTGQGGYTF
TRBJ2-7,TRBD2,TRBV6-6,CASSYSGLPYEQYF
TRBJ1-2,NA,TRBV7-9,CASSKGAVTTYGYTF
TRBJ2-7,NA,TRBV11-2,CASRGEAWYEQYF
TRBJ2-2,TRBD2,TRBV2,CASSPGLAGENTGELFF
TRBJ1-1,NA,TRBV19,CASSIREGLNTEAFF
TRBJ2-1,TRBD1,TRBV14,CASSQIYSGTAYNEQFF
TRBJ2-3,TRBD2,TRBV5-1,CASRSSGGPTTTQYF
TRBJ2-3,TRBD2,TRBV29-1,CSVVASGRTDTQYF
TRBJ2-2,NA,TRBV21-1,CASSTRGGPGELFF
TRBJ2-7,TRBD1,TRBV28,CASRGTGGRGALEQYF
TRBJ2-5,NA,TRBV18,CASSPPGQRGETQYF
TRBJ1-2,TRBD1,TRBV12-3/TRBV12-4,CASTPQGGGYTF
TRBJ2-5,NA,TRBV7-9,CASSRSRDPQRDQETQYF
TRBJ1-1,TRBD1,TRBV18,CASSPLLGGQGENTEAFF
TRBJ2-3,NA,TRBV7-2,CASSLVGGSSTDTQYF
TRBJ2-6,NA,TRBV20-1,CSATDSSGANVLTF
TRBJ2-3,NA,TRBV5-1,CASSFRDLRTDTQYF
TRBJ1-2,NA,TRBV5-1,CASSLSGGSGDGYTF
TRBJ1-2,TRBD1,TRBV6-5,CASSRTGEDYGYTF
TRBJ2-5,TRBD1,TRBV12-5,CASGLLSGGQETQYF
TRBJ2-7,TRBD1,TRBV18,CASSPLQGPYEQYF
TRBJ1-3,NA,TRBV6-5,CASLIAGGNTIYF
TRBJ2-3,TRBD2,TRBV7-8,CASSSRTSGSTDTQYF
TRBJ1-2,NA,TRBV7-2,CASSLGGLAYGYTF
TRBJ2-7,NA,TRBV14,CASSRFTGISYEQYF
TRBJ1-4,NA,TRBV27,CASTLKGRGGEKLFF
TRBJ2-5,TRBD2,TRBV6-1,CASSEVEGLAGQETQYF
TRBJ1-1,TRBD1,TRBV18,CASSPVEGASTEAFF
TRBJ1-2,NA,TRBV21-1,CASSKEASRIGDGYTF
TRBJ2-3,TRBD1,TRBV2,CASSEDRGNTQYF
TRBJ2-7,NA,TRBV23-1,CASSQSGRENEQYF
TRBJ2-3,NA,TRBV10-3,CANGPGVTDTQYF
TRBJ1-1,NA,TRBV29-1,CSVGRTNTEAFF